Listed here are 17 T cell receptor beta chains from one sample, sequenced in a study of early T cells in non-severe SARS-CoV-2 infection. A single record per CDR3 protein comes from TCRdb applying MiXCR to the 5' RACE reads. The table records 35,000 to 50,000 distinct CDR3 sequences, about 6.5% of them present only once. The source was whole blood, collected at baseline. All receptors come from an adult who was a healthcare worker with PCR-confirmed SARS-CoV-2 infection or an uninfected control (not recorded which).

This clonotype was seen repeatedly, ten times or more. The chain combines TRBV29-1 with TRBJ2-5; D may be TRBD1 (5 bases). The CDR3 loop spans 12 amino acids. V was clipped by 4 bases and J by 2 bases, with 8 bases between them. CDR1 is SQVTM, CDR2 ANQGSEA, per germline. The CDR3 here is CSVGPGQETQYF. For the CDR3, the DNA is TGCAGCGTTGGGCCAGGGCAAGAGACCCAGTACTTC.

This clonotype was seen more than once but under ten times. The chain couples TRBV20-1 to TRBJ2-1; 9 bases line up with TRBD2. CDR1 is DFQATT, CDR2 SNEGSKA, per germline (reference sequence). V was pared by 5 bases and J by 7 bases, with 9 bases of the junction left unmatched. This CDR3 is 14 amino acids long. CDR3 loop: CSAYQRGALNEQFF. The DNA of the CDR3 is TGCAGTGCTTACCAGCGGGGGGCCCTTAATGAGCAGTTCTTC.

This clonotype appeared a few times. The gene calls are TRBV20-1 and TRBJ2-1; D not resolved. The CDR3 is 15 residues long. Trimming left V 0 bases short and J 0 bases short, with 9 bases between. Germline-derived CDR1 and CDR2 are DFQATT and SNEGSKA (reference sequence). This CDR3 is CSARDRSRSYNEQFF. The CDR3 DNA sequence: TGCAGTGCTAGAGATCGCAGCCGCTCCTACAATGAGCAGTTCTTC.

This clonotype was recorded at least ten times. This chain uses TRBV20-1 with TRBJ1-5; 10 nucleotides align to TRBD1. Germline V gene lookup returns CDR1 DFQATT and CDR2 SNEGSKA (reference sequence). The CDR3 contains 19 residues. The J segment lost 4 bases and the V segment lost 6 bases, leaving 21 bases of the junction unmatched. The CDR3 spells CSASRQGASLRPGNQPQHF. The CDR3, as DNA: TGCAGTGCCAGCAGACAGGGGGCGAGCCTCCGACCAGGGAATCAGCCCCAGCATTTT.

This clonotype was counted at least ten times. One end of the junction is discordant with germline, which a read error may explain. CDR3 DNA: TGTGCCAGCAGCCCTCGGGGGGGCCTGGGAGATGCGCAGTATTTT. Its translation: CASSPRGGLGDAQYF. The V call is TRBV4-2, the J call TRBJ2-3, with TRBD2 matching over 8 bases. Germline V lookup: CDR1 LGHNA, CDR2 YNFKEQ. The CDR3 spans 15 residues.

Of note for this clonotype: This may be a read error: a much more frequent sequence differs by one nucleotide. V gene TRBV7-2 combines with J gene TRBJ2-1; D not resolved. Germline V gene sequence: CDR1 SGHTA, CDR2 FQGNSA. This CDR3 has 11 residues. The CDR3 DNA sequence: TGTGTCAGCAGCTCAACATGGGAGCAGTTCTTC. As protein: CVSSSTWEQFF. Based on the CDR3 plus reference TRBV7-2 and TRBJ2-1, the full variable domain is GAGVSQSPSNKVTEKGKDVELRCDPISGHTALYWYRQSLGQGLEFLIYFQGNSAPDKSGLPSDRFSAERTGGSVSTLTIQRTQQEDSAVYLCVSSSTWEQFFGPGTRLTVL.

This clonotype was observed at least ten times. The chain has TRBV5-1 and TRBJ2-7; 12 positions agree with TRBD1. Germline-derived CDR1 and CDR2 are SGHRS and YFSETQ. This CDR3 is 14 amino acids long. The V and J ends lost 3 bases and 6 bases, in that order; junction bases with no gene match: 4. The CDR3: CASSSGTGGLEQYF. The CDR3, as DNA: TGCGCCAGCAGCTCCGGGACAGGGGGCCTCGAGCAGTACTTC. Variable domain in full (rest from reference TRBV5-1 and TRBJ2-7): KAGVTQTPRYLIKTRGQQVTLSCSPISGHRSVSWYQQTPGQGLQFLFEYFSETQRNKGNFPGRFSGRQFSNSRSEMNVSTLELGDSALYLCASSSGTGGLEQYFGPGTRLTVT.

This clonotype has a handful of counts. V usage is TRBV27 and J usage is TRBJ1-2, with D possibly matching TRBD1 (6 bases). The CDR3 is 13 amino acids. CDR1 MNHEY and CDR2 SMNVEV come from the germline V gene (reference sequence). The V end lost 3 bases, the J end lost 2 bases, and 7 bases lay between the germline ends. CDR3 in amino acids: CASSLTGNYGYTF. In DNA, the CDR3 is TGTGCCAGCAGTTTGACAGGAAACTATGGCTACACCTTC.

This clonotype has ten or more counts. The chain has TRBV12-3 or TRBV12-4 and TRBJ1-2; 8 bases line up with TRBD1. V dropped 7 bases and J dropped 4; count of bases not matched to a gene: 8. CDR3 length: 14 residues. The CDR3 coding sequence is TGTGCCAGCACCCTCAGGGGGCGCTTCTATGGCTACACCTTC. It encodes CASTLRGRFYGYTF.

In its sample, this clonotype was seen a few times. The chain is built from TRBV7-3 and TRBJ1-1, with 7 bases lining up with TRBD1. This CDR3 spans 14 amino acids. V was clipped by 5 bases and J by 0 bases; unmatched bases: 3. Germline lookup yields CDR1 SGHTA and CDR2 FQGTGA. As DNA, the CDR3 is TGTGCCAGCAGCCTAGACAGGGTGAACACTGAAGCTTTCTTT. Translation: CASSLDRVNTEAFF.

The table lists this clonotype with many counts. The CDR3 protein is CASSLAQAANQPQHF. The CDR3 coding sequence is TGTGCCAGCAGTTTAGCTCAGGCGGCGAATCAGCCCCAGCATTTT. The chain has TRBV12-3 or TRBV12-4 and TRBJ1-5; D remains ambiguous. The CDR3 spans 15 residues. V shed 0 bases and J shed 4 bases, with 10 bases lying between them.

This clonotype has just a few counts. This chain connects TRBV6-6 to TRBJ2-5; 15 nucleotides align to TRBD2. Germline V gene sequence: CDR1 MNHNY, CDR2 SVGAGI (reference sequence). The CDR3 is made up of 16 amino acids. J gave up 5 bases and V 5 bases, and 6 bases lay outside the gene matches. The CDR3 loop reads CASSGGLAGGVETQYF. The CDR3, as DNA: TGTGCCAGCAGTGGGGGACTAGCGGGGGGCGTGGAGACCCAGTACTTC.

This clonotype occurred a few times. The chain links TRBV18 to TRBJ1-6; D possibly corresponds to TRBD1 (5 bases). The CDR3 sequence is 16 residues long. Trimming took off 2 bases at V and 10 bases at J, with 18 bases between the two ends. Germline V CDR1 and CDR2: KGHSH, LQKENI. The CDR3 reads CASSPREGREGSPLHF. The CDR3 DNA follows: TGTGCCAGCTCACCAAGGGAAGGCAGGGAAGGATCACCCCTCCACTTT. The full variable domain, completed using reference TRBV18 and TRBJ1-6, is NAGVMQNPRHLVRRRGQEARLRCSPMKGHSHVYWYRQLPEEGLKFMVYLQKENIIDESGMPKERFSAEFPKEGPSILRIQQVVRGDSAAYFCASSPREGREGSPLHFGNGTRLTVT.

This clonotype was detected many times. The chain uses TRBV9 and TRBJ2-6; D is uncertain. Germline lookup yields CDR1 SGDLS and CDR2 YYNGEE. The CDR3 consists of 15 residues. V lost 0 bases, J lost 6 bases, and 10 bases lay in between. CDR3 sequence reads: CASSVARNPANVLTF. The CDR3 DNA reads TGTGCCAGCAGCGTAGCCAGGAACCCGGCCAACGTCCTGACTTTC. The variable domain in full, with the rest retrieved from reference TRBV9 and TRBJ2-6, is DSGVTQTPKHLITATGQRVTLRCSPRSGDLSVYWYQQSLDQGLQFLIQYYNGEERAKGNILERFSAQQFPDLHSELNLSSLELGDSALYFCASSVARNPANVLTFGAGSRLTVL.

This clonotype was found a few times. The rearrangement links TRBV29-1 to TRBJ2-2, with no clear D. The CDR3 is made up of 9 amino acids. V lost 7 bases and J 5 bases, leaving 2 bases between the germline ends. CDR1 and CDR2 from the germline V gene are SQVTM and ANQGSEA. DNA for the CDR3: TGCAGCGGAACCGGGGAGCTGTTTTTT. Translated, it gives CSGTGELFF.

This clonotype was detected ten times or more. The chain carries TRBV7-2 and TRBJ2-1; TRBD2 agrees at 9 bases. CDR1 is SGHTA and CDR2 is FQGNSA in the germline V gene. The CDR3 is 19 amino acids. Trimming cost V 5 bases and J 1 base; bases outside gene matches: 15. The CDR3 sequence: CASSLRVLAGANSYNEQFF. In nucleotides, the CDR3 is TGTGCCAGCAGCCTACGGGTATTAGCGGGGGCCAATTCCTACAATGAGCAGTTCTTC.

This clonotype was seen many times. The J gene is TRBJ2-5, the V gene TRBV10-2; 10 bases agree with TRBD1. The CDR3 extends over 16 amino acids. The germline gives CDR1 WSHSY, CDR2 SAAADI. V was clipped by 2 bases and J by 0 bases; unmatched bases: 3. The CDR3 bases are TGCGCCAGCAGTGAGCCGGACAGGGGGAACCAAGAGACCCAGTACTTC. It yields the protein CASSEPDRGNQETQYF.